This entry lists 22 T cell receptor beta chains sequenced from one sample in a study of identical twins. TCRdb reprocessed the 5' RACE reads via MiXCR and lists one record per CDR3 protein. The sample yields around 680,000 distinct CDR3 sequences, over 8.5% seen once. These data also featured in a second study, about yellow fever vaccine responses in identical twins.

Specimen: PBMCs. Source of these receptors: a woman younger than 30 in good health.

Only a few counts were recorded for this clonotype. The J gene is TRBJ2-1, the V gene TRBV6-5, with 7 nucleotides matching TRBD1. Germline CDR1 reads MNHEY; CDR2 reads SVGAGI. With V trimmed by 4 bases and J by 7 bases, 7 bases remained unmatched. This CDR3 has 14 amino acids. The CDR3 DNA follows: TGTGCCAGCAGTTCCAGACAGGGTAGGAATGAGCAGTTCTTC. Its protein product is CASSSRQGRNEQFF.

This clonotype has ten or more counts. V is TRBV14 and J is TRBJ2-7; D is ambiguous. CDR1 is SGHDN, CDR2 FVKESK, per germline. This CDR3 comprises 13 residues. V shed 0 bases and J shed 2 bases, with 5 bases lying between them. CDR3 DNA: TGTGCCAGCAGCCAAGACTACGCCTACGAGCAGTACTTC. Translated, it gives CASSQDYAYEQYF. Variable domain in full (rest from reference TRBV14 and TRBJ2-7): EAGVTQFPSHSVIEKGQTVTLRCDPISGHDNLYWYRRVMGKEIKFLLHFVKESKQDESGMPNNRFLAERTGGTYSTLKVQPAELEDSGVYFCASSQDYAYEQYFGPGTRLTVT.

This chain connects TRBV28 to TRBJ2-2; maybe TRBD1 (5 bases). V gave up 1 base and J gave up 4 bases, with 10 bases separating them. CDR3 size: 15 residues. Germline values: CDR1 MDHEN, CDR2 SYDVKM. CDR3 sequence: CASSLYSGPTGELFF. CDR3 nucleotide sequence: TGTGCCAGCAGTTTATATTCAGGGCCCACCGGGGAGCTGTTTTTT.

V and J are TRBV19 and TRBJ2-5; D assignment may be TRBD1 or TRBD2 (6 bases each). Germline V lookup: CDR1 LNHDA, CDR2 SQIVND (reference sequence). Trimming cost V 3 bases and J 3 bases, with 20 bases left between them. There are 17 residues in the CDR3. The DNA of the CDR3 is TGTGCCAGTAGTATCGCCGGCAGGTGGAGGGGGAAAGAGACCCAGTACTTC. This translates into CASSIAGRWRGKETQYF. The full variable domain, with the rest looked up from reference TRBV19 and TRBJ2-5, is DGGITQSPKYLFRKEGQNVTLSCEQNLNHDAMYWYRQDPGQGLRLIYYSQIVNDFQKGDIAEGYSVSREKKESFPLTVTSAQKNPTAFYLCASSIAGRWRGKETQYFGPGTRLLVL.

This clonotype was seen at least ten times. The genes are TRBV7-9 and TRBJ2-1; perhaps D is TRBD1 or TRBD2 (5 bases each). Germline CDR1 reads SEHNR; CDR2 reads FQNEAQ (reference sequence). The CDR3 loop spans 15 amino acids. With 3 bases removed from V and 1 base from J, the gap between germline ends came to 10 bases. The CDR3 is CASSLGDRSYNEQFF. CDR3 coding DNA: TGTGCCAGCAGCTTGGGGGATCGATCCTACAATGAGCAGTTCTTC.

This chain joins TRBV20-1 and TRBJ1-4, with 8 nucleotides matching TRBD1. The CDR3 contains 13 residues. Germline V gene data show CDR1 as DFQATT and CDR2 as SNEGSKA (reference sequence). After removal of 8 bases from V and 7 bases from J, the junction contained 9 bases not matched to a gene. The CDR3 DNA sequence: TGCAGTACCTTAGACAGGGGCCTTGAAAAACTGTTTTTT. Its translation is CSTLDRGLEKLFF.

This clonotype was seen a handful of times. The V call is TRBV27, the J call TRBJ2-7; 9 bases map to TRBD1. This CDR3 contains 14 residues. V dropped 6 bases and J dropped 4; count of bases not matched to a gene: 7. CDR1 and CDR2 from the germline V gene are MNHEY and SMNVEV (reference sequence). The CDR3 here is CASRGDRAPYEQYF. CDR3 sequence (DNA): TGTGCCAGCAGAGGGGACAGGGCTCCATACGAGCAGTACTTC.

This clonotype came up a few times. The chain employs TRBV28 and TRBJ1-2; tentatively, D is TRBD1 (6 bases). Germline CDR1 reads MDHEN; CDR2 reads SYDVKM. There are 12 residues in the CDR3. Trimming pared 5 bases from V and 7 bases from J, leaving 11 bases between. The CDR3: CASSPHRAGYTF. The CDR3 region has the DNA TGTGCCAGCAGTCCCCACAGGGCTGGCTACACCTTC.

This clonotype was observed at least ten times. The chain joins TRBV29-1 to TRBJ2-2, with 7 bases lining up with TRBD1. J was trimmed by 2 bases and V by 4 bases; bases with no gene match: 10. CDR3 size: 16 residues. The germline V gene has CDR1 SQVTM and CDR2 ANQGSEA. The CDR3 region is CSVGASGTANTGELFF. In DNA, the CDR3 is TGCAGCGTTGGGGCATCCGGGACAGCCAACACCGGGGAGCTGTTTTTT.

Many counts were recorded for this clonotype. V and J are TRBV28 and TRBJ1-5; possibly TRBD1 for D (6 bases). The ends were cut back, 3 bases at V and 0 bases at J, with 15 bases in the middle. From germline, CDR1 is MDHEN and CDR2 SYDVKM. The CDR3 loop spans 17 amino acids. The chain's CDR3 is CASSFATGHRSNQPQHF. The CDR3 DNA follows: TGTGCCAGCAGTTTTGCCACGGGACATCGTAGCAATCAGCCCCAGCATTTT.

This clonotype was counted only a few times. The chain combines TRBV20-1 with TRBJ2-1, with 7 bases aligning to TRBD2. Germline CDR1 DFQATT, CDR2 SNEGSKA (reference sequence). V dropped 6 bases and J dropped 8; count of bases not matched to a gene: 16. The CDR3 is 15 residues long. The DNA of the CDR3 is TGCAGTGCCCCCGGGCGAGGGAGGGCCGTGGATGAGCAGTTCTTC. Translating it yields CSAPGRGRAVDEQFF.

The CDR3, as DNA: TGCGCCAGCAGTTTGAGCGGGGGGGCCTTCGAGACCCAGTACTTC. Translated, it gives CASSLSGGAFETQYF. The rearrangement joins TRBV5-1 to TRBJ2-5; 10 nucleotides match TRBD2. Trimming at V came to 5 bases and at J to 5 bases, leaving 9 bases not matched to a gene. Germline V gene sequence: CDR1 SGHRS, CDR2 YFSETQ. The CDR3 extends over 15 amino acids.

This clonotype was counted a few times. V gene TRBV29-1 combines with J gene TRBJ2-2; D unresolved. This CDR3 is built from 13 residues. The V end lost 2 bases, the J end lost 2 bases, and 6 bases lay between the germline ends. Germline CDR1 SQVTM, CDR2 ANQGSEA. The CDR3 loop is CSVERDNTGELFF. The CDR3 nucleotides read TGCAGCGTTGAAAGAGATAACACCGGGGAGCTGTTTTTT.

This rearrangement joins TRBV11-2 to TRBJ2-4; TRBD1 agrees at 12 bases. Per the germline V gene, CDR1 is SGHAT and CDR2 is FQNNGV. The junction had 16 bases not matched to a gene; V was cut back by 2 bases and J by 8 bases. The CDR3 has 19 residues. Written as DNA, the CDR3 is TGTGCCAGCAGCTTACTTGGGACAGGGGGCTCGTTGTCCCGTGACATTCAGTACTTC. Amino acids: CASSLLGTGGSLSRDIQYF.

In nucleotides, the CDR3 is TGCAGTGCTAGCCATCGGGCAGCGAACACCGGGGAGCTGTTTTTT. Translation gives CSASHRAANTGELFF. This sequence joins TRBV20-1 and TRBJ2-2, with D unclear. The CDR3 sequence is 15 residues long. Between the trimmed V and J ends, which lost 3 bases and 0 bases, there was a span of 11 bases. The germline V gene encodes CDR1 DFQATT and CDR2 SNEGSKA (reference sequence).

The chain recombines TRBV12-3 or TRBV12-4 with TRBJ1-4; D possibly corresponds to TRBD1 (5 bases). V shed 7 bases and J shed 4 bases, with 7 bases lying between them. The CDR3 has 12 amino acids. The CDR3 DNA is TGTGCCAGCATGACAGATAATGAAAAACTGTTTTTT. Its protein product is CASMTDNEKLFF.

The chain links TRBV6-1 to TRBJ2-1, with 9 bases that match TRBD1. J lost 6 bases, V lost 7 bases, and 7 bases had no gene match. The CDR3 is 14 residues long. The V gene's germline CDR1 is MNHNS and CDR2 SASEGT. Written as DNA, the CDR3 is TGTGCCAGCACCGGGACAGGGTTGAGCAATGAGCAGTTCTTC. Its protein product is CASTGTGLSNEQFF.

The rearrangement uses TRBV27 and TRBJ2-7, with 8 bases lining up with TRBD1. Germline V CDR1 and CDR2: MNHEY, SMNVEV (reference sequence). V trimming: 8 bases; J trimming: 4 bases; junction bases outside the gene matches: 7. This CDR3 has 13 residues. Here the CDR3 DNA reads TGTGCCAGCGCCCGACAGGGGCGGTACGAGCAGTACTTC. This gives the protein CASARQGRYEQYF.

The chain carries TRBV15 and TRBJ1-1; 7 positions match TRBD1. The CDR3 covers 15 residues. After removal of 6 bases from V and 2 bases from J, the junction contained 9 bases not matched to a gene. The germline gives CDR1 LNHNV, CDR2 YYDKDF (reference sequence). This chain's CDR3 is CATREPTGDNTEAFF. Here the CDR3 DNA reads TGTGCCACCAGAGAGCCCACAGGGGATAACACTGAAGCTTTCTTT.

The rearrangement joins TRBV14 to TRBJ2-7; the D call may be TRBD1 or TRBD2 (5 bases each). Germline assignment: CDR1 SGHDN and CDR2 FVKESK. The CDR3 consists of 15 residues. Deletions cut 8 bases from V and 2 bases from J, with 19 bases between. The CDR3 reads CASAEGRVPTYEQYF. The CDR3 nucleotides are TGTGCCAGCGCCGAGGGGCGGGTACCGACCTACGAGCAGTACTTC.

The V gene is TRBV7-2, the J gene TRBJ2-3; 9 nucleotides line up with TRBD1. The trim removed 3 bases at V and 5 bases at J, leaving 15 bases unmatched. The germline V gene encodes CDR1 SGHTA and CDR2 FQGNSA. CDR3 length equals 18 residues. CDR3 region: CASSFAPTGGSFKDTQYF. In nucleotides, the CDR3 is TGTGCCAGCAGCTTTGCCCCTACAGGGGGCTCCTTCAAAGATACGCAGTATTTT.

There are many counts of this clonotype. This rearrangement joins TRBV29-1 to TRBJ1-5, with TRBD1 matching over 9 bases. Germline loops: CDR1 SQVTM, CDR2 ANQGSEA. This CDR3 is 14 amino acids long. The ends lost 3 bases at V and 6 bases at J; junction bases unmatched: 6. The CDR3 DNA follows: TGCAGCGTTGATGTGGGACAGGGCGGTCAGCCCCAGCATTTT. It is translated as CSVDVGQGGQPQHF.